This T cell receptor beta chain is drawn from a study of blood T cells in healthy people across ages. The wider study: There was about one barcoded beta molecule captured by template switching per two T cells.

Study-level points and caveats: Age brought a roughly linear fall in TCR beta diversity measured per million T cells.

To note about this clonotype: The antigen is undetermined.

It was with a sample-barcoded 5' primer and a J-beta primer mix that a second PCR of roughly 7 to 12 cycles was run. Each cDNA molecule was tagged by a template-switch adaptor that had 12 random nucleotides. In TCRdb, the 5' RACE reads were re-called with MiXCR into one record per CDR3 protein. The sample has approximately 1.5 million distinct CDR3 sequences; roughly 32% are singletons. The CDR3 sequence is 16 residues long. CDR1 MNHNS and CDR2 SASEGT come from the germline V gene. With 5 bases removed from V and 0 bases from J, the gap between germline ends came to 14 bases. The clonotype originates from a woman aged 25 to 45 in good health. The source material was blood. The gene calls are TRBV6-1 and TRBJ1-3; D not certain. Written as DNA, the CDR3 is TGTGCCAGCAGTAGTCGGAACATTGCCTCTGGAAACACCATATATTTT. Protein sequence: CASSSRNIASGNTIYF.